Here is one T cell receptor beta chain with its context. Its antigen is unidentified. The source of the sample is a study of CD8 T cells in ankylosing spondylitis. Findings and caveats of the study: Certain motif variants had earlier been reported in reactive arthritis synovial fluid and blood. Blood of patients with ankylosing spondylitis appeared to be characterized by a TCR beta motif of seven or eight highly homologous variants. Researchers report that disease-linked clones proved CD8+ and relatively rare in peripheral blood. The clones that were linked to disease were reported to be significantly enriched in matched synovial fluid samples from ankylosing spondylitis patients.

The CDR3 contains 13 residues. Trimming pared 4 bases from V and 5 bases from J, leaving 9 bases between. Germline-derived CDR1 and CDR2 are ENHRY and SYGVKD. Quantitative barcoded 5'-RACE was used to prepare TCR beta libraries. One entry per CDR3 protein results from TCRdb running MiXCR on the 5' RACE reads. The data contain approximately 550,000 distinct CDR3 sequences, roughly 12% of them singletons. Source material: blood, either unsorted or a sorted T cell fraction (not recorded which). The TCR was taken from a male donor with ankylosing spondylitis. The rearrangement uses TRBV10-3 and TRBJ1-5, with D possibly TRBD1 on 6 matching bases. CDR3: CAISGTADQPQHF. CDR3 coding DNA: TGTGCCATCAGTGGGACAGCTGATCAGCCCCAGCATTTT.